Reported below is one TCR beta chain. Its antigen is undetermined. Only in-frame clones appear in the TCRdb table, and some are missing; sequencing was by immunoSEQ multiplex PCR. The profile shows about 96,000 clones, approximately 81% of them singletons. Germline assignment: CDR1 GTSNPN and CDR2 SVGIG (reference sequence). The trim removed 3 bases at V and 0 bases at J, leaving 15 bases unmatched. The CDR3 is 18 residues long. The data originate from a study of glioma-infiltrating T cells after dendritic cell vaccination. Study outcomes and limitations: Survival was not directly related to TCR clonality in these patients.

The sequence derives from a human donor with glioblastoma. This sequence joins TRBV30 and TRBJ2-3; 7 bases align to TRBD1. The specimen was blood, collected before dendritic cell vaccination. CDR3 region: CAWRSRDRLIRSTDTQYF. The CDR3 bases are TGTGCCTGGAGAAGCCGGGACAGACTAATACGAAGCACAGATACGCAGTATTTT.